Listed below are T cell receptor beta chains from one sample, sequenced in a study of blood T cell repertoires in COVID-19. The repertoire was sequenced with immunoSEQ multiplex PCR; TCRdb's copy has only in-frame clones and lacks some. The table has roughly 300,000 clones, almost 85% seen once. Source material: peripheral blood. These receptors all come from a human donor in a cohort sampled during active COVID-19. Both conserved end residues are part of each CDR3. D genes are given only for firm matches. The size entry is marked missing in some rows and otherwise reads once, few, many or a size class.

cdr3_nt,cdr3_aa,clone_size,j_call,d_call,v_call
TGTGCCACCAGAAGCGCTTCTTTGGGGAACACTGAAGCTTTCTTT,CATRSASLGNTEAFF,-,TRBJ1-1,-,TRBV24-1
TGTGCCTGGAGTGGTCGGGGGGTCGGGGAGCTGTTTTTT,CAWSGRGVGELFF,-,TRBJ2-2,TRBD2,TRBV30
TGTGCCAGCAGCAAAAGGACAAGAAAATGCAATGAGCAGTTCTTC,CASSKRTRKCNEQFF,-,TRBJ2-1,-,TRBV21-1
TGTGCCAGCAGCTTAACTAGCGGGGGCCCGGGGGAGACCCAGTACTTC,CASSLTSGGPGETQYF,-,TRBJ2-5,TRBD2,TRBV7-3
TGTGCCAGCAGCTTGAAGGGGGCGATCGGGAGCTACGAGCAGTACTTC,CASSLKGAIGSYEQYF,-,TRBJ2-7,-,TRBV5-6
TGTGCCAGCAGTTTCCTGGACAGGCTCCCCTACGAGCAGTACTTC,CASSFLDRLPYEQYF,once,TRBJ2-7,TRBD1,TRBV27
TGCAGTGCTAGAGGTAGCACTGAAGCTTTCTTT,CSARGSTEAFF,-,TRBJ1-1,-,TRBV20-1
TGTGCCAGCAGTTTAAGGGGTAGTAACACTGAAGCTTTCTTT,CASSLRGSNTEAFF,-,TRBJ1-1,-,TRBV27
TGCGCCAGCAGCGACGGGACTAGCGATAACAATGAGCAGTTCTTC,CASSDGTSDNNEQFF,-,TRBJ2-1,TRBD2,TRBV5-1
TGCAGCGCCAGTCACTGGGCAAGCACCGGGGAGCTGTTTTTT,CSASHWASTGELFF,-,TRBJ2-2,-,TRBV29-1
TGTGCCTGGACGACAACGAACACCGGGGAGCTGTTTTTT,CAWTTTNTGELFF,-,TRBJ2-2,-,TRBV30